Listed here are 32 T cell receptor beta chains from one sample, sequenced in a study of blood T cell repertoires in COVID-19. Profiled with immunoSEQ multiplex PCR; TCRdb holds only in-frame clones, not every one. The profile shows around 56,000 clones, around four fifths of them singletons. The sequencing input was peripheral blood. These receptors were obtained from a woman between 65 and 79 years old with acute or convalescent COVID-19.

V gene TRBV3-1 (or the pseudogene TRBV3-2) combines with J gene TRBJ1-1; D may be TRBD1 (5 bases). Germline CDR1 is LGHDT and CDR2 is YNNKEL (reference sequence). The CDR3 is made up of 13 amino acids. Trimming removed 4 bases from V and 10 bases from J, with 16 bases in between. In nucleotides, the CDR3 is TGTGCCAGCAGCCCGCGAGGAGGGGCGGGAGCTTTCTTT. Amino acid sequence: CASSPRGGAGAFF.

V usage is TRBV5-1 and J usage is TRBJ1-6; tentatively, D is TRBD1 (5 bases). The germline V gene encodes CDR1 SGHRS and CDR2 YFSETQ. CDR3 length: 15 residues. Trimming left V 0 bases short and J 3 bases short, with 7 bases between. The CDR3 loop is CASSLADNYNSPLHF. CDR3 coding DNA: TGCGCCAGCAGCTTGGCGGACAACTATAATTCACCCCTCCACTTT.

This clone has only a few counts. V and J are TRBV27 and TRBJ1-3; 11 nucleotides match TRBD1. CDR1 and CDR2 from the germline V gene are MNHEY and SMNVEV (reference sequence). The V and J ends lost 5 bases and 4 bases, in that order; junction bases with no gene match: 4. The CDR3 runs to 15 residues. The CDR3, as DNA: TGTGCCAGCAGTCAGGACAGGGGGCCCGGAAACACCATATATTTT. This translates into CASSQDRGPGNTIYF.

CDR3 sequence (DNA): TGTGCCACCAGTGATTCCTCGGTTAACTATGGCTACACCTTC. This translates into CATSDSSVNYGYTF. The chain carries TRBV24-1 and TRBJ1-2; D not certain. The CDR3 is 14 residues long. Germline V CDR1 and CDR2: KGHDR, SFDVKD. V was pared by 2 bases and J by 1 base, with 7 bases between.

The chain recombines TRBV7-3 with TRBJ2-1; 11 nucleotides line up with TRBD1. CDR3 size: 17 residues. The germline V gene encodes CDR1 SGHTA and CDR2 FQGTGA. After removal of 5 bases from V and 6 bases from J, the junction contained 12 bases not matched to a gene. CDR3 bases: TGTGCCAGCAGCGAAAGACCTCCGGGACAGGGGGTCAATGAGCAGTTCTTC. Residues: CASSERPPGQGVNEQFF.

The chain carries TRBV10-2 and TRBJ2-3, with D unresolved. Trimming stripped 3 bases from V and 7 bases from J, with 5 bases between. The CDR3 has 11 amino acids. Germline assignment: CDR1 WSHSY and CDR2 SAAADI. This CDR3 reads CASSDLYTQYF. CDR3 coding DNA: TGCGCCAGCAGTGACCTTTATACGCAGTATTTT.

This sequence joins TRBV5-4 and TRBJ1-2; 8 bases are shared with TRBD1. CDR1 is SGHNT and CDR2 is YYREEE in the germline V gene (reference sequence). J was trimmed by 8 bases and V by 4 bases; bases with no gene match: 4. The CDR3 has 12 amino acids. CDR3 sequence: CASSRTGIGYTF. CDR3 DNA sequence: TGTGCCAGCAGCCGGACAGGGATCGGCTACACCTTC.

The chain combines TRBV5-1 with TRBJ1-1; D unresolved. Trimming cost V 1 base and J 0 bases, with 4 bases left between them. This CDR3 is built from 13 residues. Per the germline V gene, CDR1 is SGHRS and CDR2 is YFSETQ. The CDR3 coding sequence is TGCGCCAGCAGCTTGACAGTGAACACTGAAGCTTTCTTT. Protein product: CASSLTVNTEAFF.

The V and J genes are TRBV10-1 and TRBJ2-6; no definite D call. Per the germline V gene, CDR1 is WNHNN and CDR2 is SYGVQD (reference sequence). V lost 4 bases, J lost 5 bases, and 21 bases lay in between. This CDR3 spans 18 amino acids. The chain's CDR3 is CASSGSVRCTSRANVLTF. The DNA of the CDR3 is TGCGCCAGCAGTGGGTCAGTAAGATGCACAAGTCGGGCCAACGTCCTGACTTTC.

The CDR3 is CASTRSQGRNTEAFF. CDR3 bases: TGCGCCAGCACCCGTAGTCAGGGAAGGAACACTGAAGCTTTCTTT. This chain joins TRBV5-1 and TRBJ1-1, with a possible D match to TRBD1 (5 bases). V was clipped by 6 bases and J by 1 base, with 16 bases between them. The CDR3 length is 15 residues. Per germline, CDR1 SGHRS and CDR2 YFSETQ.

The chain joins TRBV3-1 (or the pseudogene TRBV3-2) to TRBJ2-1, with 9 positions matching TRBD2. The V gene end was trimmed by 7 bases and the J gene end by 7 bases; junction bases not matched to a gene: 8. Germline lookup yields CDR1 LGHDT and CDR2 YNNKEL (reference sequence). There are 14 residues in the CDR3. This CDR3 reads CASTLLAGENEQFF. The CDR3 bases are TGTGCCAGCACCCTCTTAGCGGGGGAAAATGAGCAGTTCTTC.

The rearrangement uses TRBV10-3 and TRBJ1-5; D unresolved. Germline CDR1 ENHRY, CDR2 SYGVKD. There are 13 residues in the CDR3. Trimming removed 5 bases at V and 6 bases at J, with 11 bases between. This chain's CDR3 is CAISLGGSQPQHF. The CDR3 region has the DNA TGTGCCATCAGTTTGGGAGGTAGTCAGCCCCAGCATTTT.

V gene TRBV6-5 combines with J gene TRBJ2-4, with 7 bases aligning to TRBD2. Unmatched junction bases numbered 10, after V lost 10 bases and J lost 4 bases. CDR1 is MNHEY, CDR2 SVGAGI, per germline. This CDR3 is 14 amino acids long. CDR3 protein: CATAGGGAKNIQYF. CDR3 nucleotide sequence: TGTGCCACTGCCGGGGGAGGGGCAAAAAACATTCAGTACTTC.

The chain uses TRBV19 and TRBJ2-1; 10 nucleotides match TRBD1. Germline values: CDR1 LNHDA, CDR2 SQIVND (reference sequence). V lost 7 bases and J lost 3; bases outside the gene matches: 6. The CDR3 sequence is 15 residues long. DNA for the CDR3: TGTGCCAGTACCCCCCGGGACAGGGGCTACAATGAGCAGTTCTTC. Translation: CASTPRDRGYNEQFF.

The chain joins TRBV11-2 to TRBJ2-5; 9 bases align to TRBD2. With V trimmed by 5 bases and J by 1 base, 8 bases remained unmatched. From germline, CDR1 is SGHAT and CDR2 FQNNGV. This CDR3 region has 16 residues. CDR3 region: CASSGMERGAQETQYF. The CDR3 bases are TGTGCCAGCAGCGGGATGGAGCGGGGGGCCCAAGAGACCCAGTACTTC.

The rearrangement uses TRBV6-2 or TRBV6-3 and TRBJ2-7; possible D gene TRBD2, 6 bases. This CDR3 contains 14 residues. V shed 5 bases and J shed 3 bases, with 14 bases lying between them. CDR1 is MNHEY and CDR2 is SVGEGT in the germline V gene. CDR3 protein: CASSPLGDFYEQYV. The CDR3 DNA follows: TGTGCCAGCAGTCCCCTGGGGGACTTCTACGAGCAGTACGTC.

V and J are TRBV3-1 (or the pseudogene TRBV3-2) and TRBJ1-1; D is possibly TRBD1 (5 bases). The CDR3 runs 14 residues. Germline CDR1 reads LGHDT; CDR2 reads YNNKEL (reference sequence). V lost 1 base, J lost 5 bases, and 11 bases lay in between. The CDR3 DNA reads TGTGCCAGCAGCCAAGGGGCAGGGAAGACTGAAGCTTTCTTT. Protein sequence: CASSQGAGKTEAFF.

The chain has TRBV7-9 and TRBJ2-3, with D possibly TRBD2 on 7 matching bases. V was cut by 4 bases and J by 2 bases, with 19 bases left in between. The CDR3 sequence is 17 residues long. Germline V gene lookup returns CDR1 SEHNR and CDR2 FQNEAQ (reference sequence). CDR3 DNA sequence: TGTGCCAGCAGCTCTTTTCGTGGGGGGGCCAACACAGATACGCAGTATTTT. Amino acid sequence: CASSSFRGGANTDTQYF.

This clone was counted between two and nine times. V usage is TRBV7-3 and J usage is TRBJ1-1; 9 bases match TRBD1. CDR1 is SGHTA, CDR2 FQGTGA, per germline. This CDR3 spans 15 amino acids. Trimming removed 5 bases from V and 4 bases from J; junction bases left unmatched: 8. The CDR3 protein is CASSPGGQGSTEAFF. CDR3 bases: TGTGCCAGCAGCCCCGGGGGACAGGGCTCCACTGAAGCTTTCTTT.

This chain links TRBV6-6 with TRBJ1-5; the match to TRBD1 covers 11 bases. CDR3 size: 16 residues. The V gene's germline CDR1 is MNHNY and CDR2 SVGAGI (reference sequence). V shed 4 bases, J shed 3 bases, and the junction held 5 bases outside the gene matches. CDR3 protein: CASSSSDRGLNQPQHF. The CDR3 DNA reads as TGTGCCAGCAGTTCCTCGGACAGGGGGCTCAATCAGCCCCAGCATTTT.

This chain links TRBV7-6 with TRBJ1-1, with D possibly TRBD1 on 6 matching bases. The CDR3 has 15 residues. CDR1 and CDR2 (germline): SGHVS, FNYEAQ. The germline V and J ends were trimmed by 2 bases and 3 bases, with 13 bases remaining between them. The CDR3, as DNA: TGTGCCAGCAGCTTACAGGGGATTCGGTACACTGAAGCTTTCTTT. Its translation is CASSLQGIRYTEAFF.

The V and J genes are TRBV9 and TRBJ1-1; 9 positions match TRBD1. CDR1 is SGDLS and CDR2 is YYNGEE in the germline V gene. The CDR3 spans 16 residues. V was clipped by 4 bases and J by 5 bases; unmatched bases: 12. The CDR3: CASSPMEGQGRTEAFF. The CDR3 DNA sequence: TGTGCCAGCAGCCCCATGGAGGGACAGGGAAGAACTGAAGCTTTCTTT.

This clone was counted a few times. V gene TRBV4-1 combines with J gene TRBJ1-2; no firm D call. V dropped 1 base and J dropped 2 bases, with 14 bases sitting between them. Germline lookup yields CDR1 MGHRA and CDR2 YSYEKL. There are 16 residues in the CDR3. CDR3: CASSQGRGGLNYGYTF. Written as DNA, the CDR3 is TGCGCCAGCAGCCAAGGACGAGGAGGGCTGAACTATGGCTACACCTTC.

This chain connects TRBV19 to TRBJ2-1; the D gene is possibly TRBD2 (6 bases). V lost 5 bases and J lost 0, with 11 bases in between. Germline loops: CDR1 LNHDA, CDR2 SQIVND (reference sequence). This CDR3 comprises 15 residues. The CDR3 reads CASSRTTVSYNEQFF. CDR3 DNA: TGTGCCAGTAGTCGGACTACTGTCTCCTACAATGAGCAGTTCTTC.

This clone occurred a few times. CDR3 DNA sequence: TGTGCCAGCAGGCCCCTACGATTCTCTGGGGCCAACGTCCTGACTTTC. Translation gives CASRPLRFSGANVLTF. V is TRBV2 and J is TRBJ2-6; no reliable D call. V gave up 6 bases and J gave up 0 bases, with 12 bases separating them. The CDR3 is made up of 16 amino acids. Looked up from germline, CDR1 is SNHLY and CDR2 is FYNNEI.

Written as DNA, the CDR3 is TGTGCCACGACGACAGGAACGAACACCGGGGAGCTGTTTTTT. Translated, it gives CATTTGTNTGELFF. V gene TRBV10-3 combines with J gene TRBJ2-2; tentative D call: TRBD1 (6 bases). The CDR3 is 14 amino acids. CDR1 and CDR2 (germline): ENHRY, SYGVKD. The ends were cut back, 10 bases at V and 0 bases at J, with 12 bases in the middle.

The chain has TRBV7-3 and TRBJ2-3, with TRBD1 as a possible D gene (6 bases). CDR1 is SGHTA, CDR2 FQGTGA, per germline. Trimming stripped 5 bases from V and 2 bases from J, with 17 bases between. This CDR3 contains 16 residues. The CDR3 loop reads CASSLRPGHPTDTQYF. CDR3 DNA sequence: TGTGCCAGCAGCCTCCGGCCGGGACACCCCACAGATACGCAGTATTTT. Supplemented by reference TRBV7-3 and TRBJ2-3, the full variable domain reads GAGVSQTPSNKVTEKGKYVELRCDPISGHTALYWYRQSLGQGPEFLIYFQGTGAADDSGLPNDRFFAVRPEGSVSTLKIQRTERGDSAVYLCASSLRPGHPTDTQYFGPGTRLTVL.

The CDR3 DNA follows: TGTGCCAGCAGTTTACAGGGGGTTGAAGCTTTCTTT. Protein product: CASSLQGVEAFF. The rearrangement joins TRBV6-5 to TRBJ1-1; 8 positions agree with TRBD1. Unmatched junction bases numbered 2, after V lost 4 bases and J lost 7 bases. Germline values: CDR1 MNHEY, CDR2 SVGAGI. This CDR3 region has 12 residues.

The V call is TRBV5-1, the J call TRBJ2-1, with 10 bases lining up with TRBD1. Looked up from germline, CDR1 is SGHRS and CDR2 is YFSETQ. Unmatched junction bases numbered 6, after V lost 2 bases and J lost 7 bases. This CDR3 has 15 residues. CDR3 nucleotides: TGCGCCAGCAGCTTTTTGACAGGGGGCCCGAATGAGCAGTTCTTC. Translating gives CASSFLTGGPNEQFF.

The chain couples TRBV19 to TRBJ1-2; D not resolved. V dropped 10 bases and J dropped 0 bases, with 21 bases sitting between them. The CDR3 totals 16 residues. The germline gives CDR1 LNHDA, CDR2 SQIVND (reference sequence). CDR3 residues: CANRIDRVRSNYGYTF. DNA for the CDR3: TGTGCCAATAGGATAGACCGGGTCCGCTCTAACTATGGCTACACCTTC.

This clone was seen just once. J is TRBJ1-1 and V is TRBV19; D might be TRBD1 (5 bases). The germline V and J ends were trimmed by 9 bases and 0 bases, with 17 bases remaining between them. CDR3 length equals 15 residues. Germline loops: CDR1 LNHDA, CDR2 SQIVND (reference sequence). CDR3 sequence: CASQTEQDLNTEAFF. The CDR3 DNA follows: TGTGCCAGCCAAACCGAACAGGACCTGAACACTGAAGCTTTCTTT. Full variable domain (missing parts from reference TRBV19 and TRBJ1-1): DGGITQSPKYLFRKEGQNVTLSCEQNLNHDAMYWYRQDPGQGLRLIYYSQIVNDFQKGDIAEGYSVSREKKESFPLTVTSAQKNPTAFYLCASQTEQDLNTEAFFGQGTRLTVV.

The rearrangement joins TRBV19 to TRBJ2-7; 7 bases are shared with TRBD1. In germline, CDR1 is LNHDA, CDR2 SQIVND (reference sequence). Losses at the gene ends were 7 bases for V and 9 bases for J; bases not matched to a gene: 18. The CDR3 contains 15 residues. The CDR3 sequence is CASTARGDSRQGQYF. The CDR3 nucleotides are TGTGCCAGTACCGCCCGAGGGGACAGCAGGCAGGGGCAGTACTTC.